This entry describes one T cell receptor (beta chain). This CDR3 spans 14 amino acids. Germline V gene lookup returns CDR1 MNHEY and CDR2 SVGAGI. Unmatched junction bases numbered 12, after V lost 10 bases and J lost 8 bases. This sample is drawn from a study of control samples from healthy donors and cancer patients. Profiling relied on immunoSEQ multiplex PCR, and the TCRdb table lists in-frame clones only, not all of them. The table records 170,000 or so clones, 85% to 95% of them present only once. The chain uses TRBV6-5 and TRBJ1-4; 8 bases align to TRBD1. The sequencing input was blood. This TCR was sampled from a woman younger than 35 in good health. The CDR3 DNA follows: TGTGCCATCAAATCTCAGGGGGCCGGAGAAAAACTGTTTTTT. It yields the protein CAIKSQGAGEKLFF.